These 22 T cell receptor beta chains were sequenced from one sample in a study of T cell responses to AZD1222 COVID-19 vaccine (dated by TCRdb to the early 2020s). What this sample's time point label stands for: baseline before first vaccination. Library prep was done by the immunoSEQ multiplex PCR assay. TCRdb retrieved this table from immuneACCESS and kept in-frame rearrangements only. Not all clones are present; in checked studies, unresolved V genes account for under half, and no reason is known for the remainder. This sample has about 120,000 clones in its table, and 87% of those were observed once. The ten most abundant clones make up around 9.3% of the sample. This sample comprised peripheral blood, obtained on day 0 of AZD1222 vaccination. The receptors here all came from an adult in good health.

The chain links TRBV7-9 to TRBJ2-4; 7 bases line up with TRBD2. In germline, CDR1 is SEHNR, CDR2 FQNEAQ (reference sequence). The length of the CDR3 is 16 residues. Germline trimming cut 5 bases from V and 4 bases from J; bases unmatched to any gene: 11. This chain's CDR3 is CASSPPPAGEKNIQYF. CDR3 sequence (DNA): TGTGCCAGCAGCCCCCCCCCGGCGGGAGAGAAAAACATTCAGTACTTC.

Remarks on this clone: This sample includes further DNA sequences coding for the same CDR3. The rearrangement joins TRBV5-1 to TRBJ1-5, with unresolved D. V lost 4 bases to trimming and J lost 0 bases, with 11 bases between them. Germline V gives CDR1 SGHRS, CDR2 YFSETQ. The CDR3 spans 15 residues. In DNA, the CDR3 is TGCGCCAGCAGCCCCGACGGATATAGCAATCAGCCCCAGCATTTT. Encoded protein: CASSPDGYSNQPQHF.

This sequence joins TRBV3-1 (or the pseudogene TRBV3-2) and TRBJ2-2, with TRBD1 as a possible D gene (6 bases). Trimming left V 2 bases short and J 5 bases short, with 9 bases between. CDR1 and CDR2 from the germline V gene are LGHDT and YNNKEL (reference sequence). This CDR3 contains 14 residues. CDR3 residues: CASSQIQGTGELFF. The CDR3 DNA reads as TGTGCCAGCAGCCAAATTCAGGGGACCGGGGAGCTGTTTTTT.

J is TRBJ2-3 and V is TRBV10-2, with TRBD2 matching over 8 bases. This CDR3 comprises 15 residues. Germline CDR1 WSHSY, CDR2 SAAADI. Unmatched junction bases numbered 2, after V lost 2 bases and J lost 1 base. For the CDR3, the DNA is TGCGCCAGCAGTGAGAGGCGGGGGGGCACAGATACGCAGTATTTT. It codes for CASSERRGGTDTQYF.

The rearrangement joins TRBV6-5 to TRBJ2-5; 9 bases agree with TRBD1. The CDR3 runs to 15 residues. V lost 0 bases to trimming and J lost 5 bases; unmatched junction nucleotides: 4. CDR1 and CDR2 (germline): MNHEY, SVGAGI. As DNA, the CDR3 is TGTGCCAGCAGTTACTCACAGGGGGCTGGGGAGACCCAGTACTTC. This encodes CASSYSQGAGETQYF.

V gene TRBV5-6 combines with J gene TRBJ1-4; D ambiguous. There are 12 residues in the CDR3. V lost 0 bases, J lost 7 bases, and 4 bases lay in between. Looked up from germline, CDR1 is SGHDT and CDR2 is YYEEEE. The CDR3 DNA reads TGTGCCAGCAGCTTGGTGGGTGAAAAACTGTTTTTT. Its translation is CASSLVGEKLFF.

This clone was seen once. The gene calls are TRBV9 and TRBJ2-7, with D unresolved. This CDR3 region has 14 residues. Germline V lookup: CDR1 SGDLS, CDR2 YYNGEE. The V gene lost 1 base and the J gene lost 1 base, with 9 bases spanning the gap. This CDR3 reads CASSVTDGSYEQYF. The CDR3 DNA reads as TGTGCCAGCAGCGTAACGGACGGGTCCTACGAGCAGTACTTC.

This chain joins TRBV7-9 and TRBJ2-4; D might be TRBD1 (5 bases). V dropped 1 base and J dropped 0 bases, with 10 bases sitting between them. The CDR3 is 16 residues long. Germline assignment: CDR1 SEHNR and CDR2 FQNEAQ (reference sequence). CDR3 sequence (DNA): TGTGCCAGCAGCTTAGGTCCAGGGCTAGCCAAAAACATTCAGTACTTC. Residues: CASSLGPGLAKNIQYF. The variable domain in full, completed from reference TRBV7-9 and TRBJ2-4, reads DTGVSQNPRHKITKRGQNVTFRCDPISEHNRLYWYRQTLGQGPEFLTYFQNEAQLEKSRLLSDRFSAERPKGSFSTLEIQRTEQGDSAMYLCASSLGPGLAKNIQYFGAGTRLSVL.

The gene calls are TRBV6-2 or TRBV6-3 and TRBJ2-5; 7 bases are a match to TRBD1. The germline V gene encodes CDR1 MNHEY and CDR2 SVGEGT. This CDR3 spans 15 amino acids. J lost 1 base, V lost 5 bases, and 7 bases had no gene match. The CDR3 reads CASSNTGVPQETQYF. CDR3 DNA sequence: TGTGCCAGCAGTAACACAGGGGTCCCCCAAGAGACCCAGTACTTC.

J is TRBJ1-1 and V is TRBV5-5; 8 nucleotides agree with TRBD1. CDR3 length: 12 amino acids. J was trimmed by 6 bases and V by 4 bases; bases with no gene match: 2. Germline V gene data show CDR1 as SGHKS and CDR2 as YYEKEE (reference sequence). As DNA, the CDR3 is TGTGCCAGCAGCACACAGGGGGCTGAAGCTTTCTTT. Its translation: CASSTQGAEAFF.

To note about this clone: The junction departs from germline at one end; a sequencing error may be responsible. This CDR3 reads CAIISLGPQRRHRGAVF. In DNA, the CDR3 is TGTGCCATCATTAGCCTGGGGCCGCAACGTCGGCACCGGGGAGCTGTTTTT. This chain joins TRBV10-3 and TRBJ2-2, with D perhaps assigned TRBD1 or TRBD2 (5 bases each). Germline V gene lookup returns CDR1 ENHRY and CDR2 SYGVKD. The CDR3 length is 17 residues.

The genes are TRBV19 and TRBJ2-1, with D possibly being TRBD2 (5 bases). This CDR3 comprises 13 residues. CDR1 is LNHDA, CDR2 SQIVND, per germline (reference sequence). Trimming removed 6 bases from V and 6 bases from J, with 12 bases in between. The DNA of the CDR3 is TGTGCCAGTAGAGGCGGGTCAACCAATGAGCAGTTCTTC. It encodes CASRGGSTNEQFF. Full variable domain (remainder filled in from reference TRBV19 and TRBJ2-1): DGGITQSPKYLFRKEGQNVTLSCEQNLNHDAMYWYRQDPGQGLRLIYYSQIVNDFQKGDIAEGYSVSREKKESFPLTVTSAQKNPTAFYLCASRGGSTNEQFFGPGTRLTVL.

This chain joins TRBV7-9 and TRBJ2-3, with D possibly being TRBD1 (6 bases). Trimming took off 4 bases at V and 7 bases at J, with 18 bases between the two ends. The CDR3 has 15 residues. The germline CDR1 and CDR2 sequences are SEHNR and FQNEAQ (reference sequence). The CDR3 spells CASSSLGGFSNTQYF. CDR3 nucleotides: TGTGCCAGCAGCTCCCTAGGGGGATTTAGTAATACGCAGTATTTT.

This rearrangement joins TRBV2 to TRBJ2-7, with 7 bases aligning to TRBD1. The trim removed 4 bases at V and 1 base at J, leaving 1 base unmatched. Germline-derived CDR1 and CDR2 are SNHLY and FYNNEI. CDR3 length equals 13 residues. CDR3 sequence reads: CASSGTGSYEQYF. CDR3 DNA: TGTGCCAGCAGTGGGACAGGATCCTACGAGCAGTACTTC.

The rearrangement uses TRBV19 and TRBJ1-1; D ambiguous. V lost 1 base to trimming and J lost 2 bases, with 8 bases between them. The CDR3 consists of 14 residues. The germline CDR1 and CDR2 sequences are LNHDA and SQIVND (reference sequence). The CDR3 protein is CASSIVYGNTEAFF. CDR3 DNA sequence: TGTGCCAGTAGTATAGTCTACGGTAACACTGAAGCTTTCTTT.

V and J are TRBV29-1 and TRBJ1-6, with 7 bases identical to TRBD1. The CDR3 sequence is 14 residues long. With 7 bases clipped from V and 1 base from J, the junction kept 4 bases outside the gene matches. CDR1 is SQVTM, CDR2 ANQGSEA, per germline. The CDR3 region is CSAKGASYNSPLHF. CDR3 in DNA: TGCAGCGCTAAGGGGGCGTCCTATAATTCACCCCTCCACTTT.

The rearrangement joins TRBV4-1 to TRBJ2-3; D might be TRBD2 (6 bases). CDR1 is MGHRA and CDR2 is YSYEKL in the germline V gene. The CDR3 loop spans 16 amino acids. V lost 2 bases to trimming and J lost 1 base, with 13 bases between them. CDR3 amino acids: CASSQSPASGTDTQYF. CDR3 bases: TGCGCCAGCAGCCAAAGTCCGGCTAGCGGCACAGATACGCAGTATTTT.

This clone appeared a single time. V is TRBV9 and J is TRBJ1-6; D not resolved. V dropped 1 base and J dropped 7 bases, with 9 bases sitting between them. The CDR3 length is 14 residues. Germline values: CDR1 SGDLS, CDR2 YYNGEE. CDR3 in amino acids: CASSVKGGNSPLHF. The CDR3, as DNA: TGTGCCAGCAGCGTAAAGGGAGGGAATTCACCCCTCCACTTT. Full variable domain (rest looked up from reference TRBV9 and TRBJ1-6): DSGVTQTPKHLITATGQRVTLRCSPRSGDLSVYWYQQSLDQGLQFLIQYYNGEERAKGNILERFSAQQFPDLHSELNLSSLELGDSALYFCASSVKGGNSPLHFGNGTRLTVT.

This rearrangement joins TRBV19 to TRBJ1-3, with D unresolved. Germline CDR1 reads LNHDA; CDR2 reads SQIVND (reference sequence). The CDR3 sequence is 17 residues long. The V and J ends lost 3 bases and 2 bases respectively, with 17 bases between them. CDR3 loop: CASSIPQVRRAGNTIYF. In DNA form, the CDR3 reads TGTGCCAGTAGTATCCCCCAGGTACGAAGAGCTGGAAACACCATATATTTT.

The V call is TRBV7-6, the J call TRBJ1-6; no clear D gene. Trimming pared 0 bases from V and 7 bases from J, leaving 10 bases between. CDR3 length: 15 residues. Germline V lookup: CDR1 SGHVS, CDR2 FNYEAQ. The CDR3: CASSLALASNSPLHF. The CDR3 DNA reads TGTGCCAGCAGCTTAGCGCTGGCTTCGAATTCACCCCTCCACTTT.

The chain carries TRBV7-8 and TRBJ2-3; no firm D call. Trimming took off 5 bases at V and 4 bases at J, with 7 bases between the two ends. The CDR3 loop spans 12 amino acids. From germline, CDR1 is SGHVS and CDR2 FQNEAQ. CDR3: CASSHRSDTQYF. CDR3 DNA sequence: TGTGCCAGCAGCCATCGTTCAGATACGCAGTATTTT.

CDR3 residues: CASSGRNTIYF. Here the CDR3 DNA reads TGTGCCAGCAGCGGTAGGAACACCATATATTTT. The V gene is TRBV5-6, the J gene TRBJ1-3; D ambiguous. Germline CDR1 reads SGHDT; CDR2 reads YYEEEE. Trimming shortened V by 4 bases and J by 7 bases, and 6 bases separated the two germline ends. This CDR3 region has 11 residues.